This entry describes one T cell receptor beta chain. The antigen it binds to is not known. No quality values exist for individual bases; no much larger clone is one base distant. This specimen belongs to a study of vaccination effects on CD4 cells after COVID-19 (dated by TCRdb to the early 2020s). Regarding the complete study: Each participant got two doses of an mRNA SARS-CoV-2 vaccine, either BNT162b2 or mRNA-1273. Pre-vaccine samples were collected from a couple of convalescent patients 16 days and one week before the first dose, corresponding to 142 and 148 days after COVID-19 diagnosis. SARS-CoV-2 spike-specific CD4+ TCR repertoires from before and after mRNA vaccination were compared in COVID-19 convalescent patients and in infection-naive vaccine recipients. The full study included over 8 COVID-19 convalescent patients and a few SARS-CoV-2-naive healthy vaccine recipients. The Oncomine TCR Beta short-read assay on an Illumina iSeq 100 was used to sequence cultures from other donors in the study.

Library method: the immunoSEQ multiplex PCR assay. DNA from the CD4+ T cells that had been cultured and isolated underwent TCR beta CDR3 sequencing. On the study's bioinformatics: Non-productive TCR sequences were removed, reads were trimmed to the CDR3 region, and CDR3s of at least 7 amino acids were retained. Antigen-specific clonotypes were identified with the MANAFEST web app by comparing expansion in peptide wells against reference cultures. To count as positive, a clone had to show expansion at FDR<0.05 compared with the reference and with all other wells, an odds ratio above 5, and a frequency above 0.1% in two replicate wells. A clonotype was called cross-reactive if it was significantly expanded both in SARS-CoV-2 spike wells and in at least one common cold coronavirus spike condition. Levenshtein distance calculated with the stringdist R package was used to assess CDR3 similarity, and unrooted trees were constructed with ape in R 3.6.1. TCRdb took this table from immuneACCESS and kept in-frame rearrangements with V and J called. Such tables lack part of the clones; where checked against another copy, unresolved V genes explain under half of the gap, and the rest is unexplained. The DNA gave D and trimming, while V, J and clone size come from that table. This sample is represented by 42,000 or so clones; roughly four fifths of them were singletons. 25% to 35% of the sample goes to the ten largest clones.

V and J are truncated by 3 bases and 5 bases respectively, leaving an intervening sequence of 13 bases. The cysteine opens and the phenylalanine closes a CDR3 of 14 amino acids. This entry keeps only the CDR3 DNA: 42 bases, framed from base 1. CDR1 SGHTA and CDR2 FQGNSA were looked up in the germline V gene. Broad study findings and their caveats: Marked clonal contraction was observed in both infection-induced and vaccine-induced clones at late post-vaccination timepoints, consistent with waning T cell responses. In convalescent patients, the post-vaccine spike-reactive repertoire was composed mainly of new vaccine-induced clones that were largely distinct from infection-induced clones. Limitations of the study were the small number of convalescent patients and the absence of early post-infection timepoints.

The ViraFEST assay stimulated PBMC with viral peptide pools and then used TCR sequencing to identify antigen-specific CD4+ T cell clonotypes by expansion. After around ten days of culture, CD4+ T cells were isolated with the EasySep CD4+ T cell isolation kit. Convalescent patients had PCR-confirmed SARS-CoV-2 infection between March and December 2020, before Alpha, Beta and Delta variants emerged in the United States. Approximately 2 million PBMC per well were cultured in IMDM with around 5.3% human AB serum, 8 to 10 IU/ml IL-2 and gentamicin, plus 10 ug/ml peptides. On days 3 and 7, half of the culture medium was replaced with fresh IL-2-containing medium. Unless otherwise noted, each peptide stimulation condition was cultured in triplicate wells. Using Ficoll-Paque Plus gradient centrifugation, PBMC were separated from whole blood and then either used fresh or cryopreserved at -140C. The QIAamp micro DNA kit was used to extract genomic DNA from the cultured CD4+ T cells.

The sample was CD4+ T cells from PBMCs cultured with a peptide pool, taken before COVID-19 vaccination. The receptor was isolated from a human donor who had a prior SARS-CoV-2 infection. This chain is built from TRBV7-2 and TRBJ1-1; the D gene identity is not certain. The CDR3 reads CASSFRRKGTEAFF. At the DNA level, the sequence is TGTGCCAGCAGCTTTAGGAGAAAAGGGACTGAAGCTTTCTTT.